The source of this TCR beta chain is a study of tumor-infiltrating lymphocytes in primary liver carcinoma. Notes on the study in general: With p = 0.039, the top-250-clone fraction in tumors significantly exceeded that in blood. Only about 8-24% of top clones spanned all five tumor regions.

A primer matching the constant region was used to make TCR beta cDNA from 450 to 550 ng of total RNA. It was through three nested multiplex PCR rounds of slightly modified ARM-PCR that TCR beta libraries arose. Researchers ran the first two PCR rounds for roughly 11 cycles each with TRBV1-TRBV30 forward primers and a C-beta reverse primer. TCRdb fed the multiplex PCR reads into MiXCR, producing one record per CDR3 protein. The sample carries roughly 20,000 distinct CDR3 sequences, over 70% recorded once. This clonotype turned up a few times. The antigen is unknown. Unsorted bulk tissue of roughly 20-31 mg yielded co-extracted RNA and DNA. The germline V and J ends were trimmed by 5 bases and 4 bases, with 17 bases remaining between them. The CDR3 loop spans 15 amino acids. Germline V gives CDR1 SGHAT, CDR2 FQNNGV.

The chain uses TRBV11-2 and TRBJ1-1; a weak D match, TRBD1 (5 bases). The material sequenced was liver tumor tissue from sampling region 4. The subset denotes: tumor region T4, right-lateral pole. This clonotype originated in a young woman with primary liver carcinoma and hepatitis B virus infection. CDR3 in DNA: TGTGCCAGCAGCCCCGGGACGGGAGTGGTCACTGAAGCTTTCTTT. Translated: CASSPGTGVVTEAFF.